The clone carrying this T cell receptor (beta chain) was found once. Its antigen is not known. The sample comes from a study of vaccination effects on CD4 cells after COVID-19. Overall study results and limits: The study had few convalescent patients and no early post-infection timepoints.

V shed 4 bases and J shed 15 bases, with 16 bases lying between them. CDR1 and CDR2 (germline): SQVTM, ANQGSEA. The CDR3 totals 11 residues. Method: immunoSEQ multiplex PCR; TCRdb's copy keeps in-frame clones and lacks some. The sample gives approximately 12,000 clones, roughly 71% of which show up once; approximately 8.9% is in the top ten. Antigen-specific CD4+ T cells were expanded (with viral peptide pools) by the ViraFEST assay ahead of sequencing. Cultured cells yielded isolated CD4+ T cells after approximately nine days. The cohort was immunized with two doses of either the BNT162b2 or mRNA-1273 vaccine.

The sample in question was CD4+ T cells from PBMCs cultured with SARS-CoV-2 spike peptides, obtained after COVID-19 vaccination. The origin of this receptor is a human donor who received a COVID-19 vaccine. V usage is TRBV29-1 and J usage is TRBJ2-1, with a possible D match to TRBD1 (5 bases). CDR3 region: CSVVSGQGRFF. In DNA form, the CDR3 reads TGCAGCGTTGTCAGTGGCCAGGGTAGGTTCTTC.